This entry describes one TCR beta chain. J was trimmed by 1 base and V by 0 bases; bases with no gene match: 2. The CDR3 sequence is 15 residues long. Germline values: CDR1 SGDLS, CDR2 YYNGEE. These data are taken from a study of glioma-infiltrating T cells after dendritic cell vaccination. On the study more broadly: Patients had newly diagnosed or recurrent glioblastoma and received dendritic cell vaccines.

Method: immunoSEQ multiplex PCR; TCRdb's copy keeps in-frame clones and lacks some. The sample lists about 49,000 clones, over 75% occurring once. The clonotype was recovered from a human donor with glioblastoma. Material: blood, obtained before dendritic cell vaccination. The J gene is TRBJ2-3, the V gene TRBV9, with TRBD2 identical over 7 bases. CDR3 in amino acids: CASSVGAGGTDTQYF. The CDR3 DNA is TGTGCCAGCAGCGTAGGGGCGGGAGGCACAGATACGCAGTATTTT. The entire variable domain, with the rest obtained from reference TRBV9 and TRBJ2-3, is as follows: DSGVTQTPKHLITATGQRVTLRCSPRSGDLSVYWYQQSLDQGLQFLIQYYNGEERAKGNILERFSAQQFPDLHSELNLSSLELGDSALYFCASSVGAGGTDTQYFGPGTRLTVL.